This passage covers 3 T cell receptor beta chains from one sample sequenced in a study of T cells after yellow fever vaccination. TCRdb processed the 5' RACE reads anew with MiXCR; each CDR3 protein has one entry. The sample carries about 340,000 distinct CDR3 sequences, approximately 13% recorded once. The input for sequencing was CD4+ T cells sorted from PBMCs, taken 15 days after the yellow fever booster vaccination. These receptors were taken from a man between 18 and 35 years old who received the YFV17D yellow fever vaccine.

This clonotype came up a few times. The chain recombines TRBV6-2 or TRBV6-3 with TRBJ2-1; 13 nucleotides agree with TRBD2. Per the germline V gene, CDR1 is MNHEY and CDR2 is SVGEGT. Trimming at V came to 7 bases and at J to 0 bases, leaving 12 bases not matched to a gene. This CDR3 has 19 amino acids. The CDR3 sequence: CASTQSGTSGTSSYNEQFF. DNA of the CDR3: TGTGCCAGCACACAATCCGGGACTAGCGGGACGAGCTCCTACAATGAGCAGTTCTTC.

There are a few counts of this clonotype. The chain links TRBV2 to TRBJ2-2; D not certain. The CDR3 extends over 15 amino acids. V gave up 4 bases and J gave up 0 bases, with 9 bases separating them. Germline V gene data show CDR1 as SNHLY and CDR2 as FYNNEI. The CDR3 loop reads CASSVYSPNTGELFF. The CDR3, as DNA: TGTGCCAGCAGTGTGTATTCCCCGAACACCGGGGAGCTGTTTTTT. The whole variable domain, remainder taken from reference TRBV2 and TRBJ2-2, is EPEVTQTPSHQVTQMGQEVILRCVPISNHLYFYWYRQILGQKVEFLVSFYNNEISEKSEIFDDQFSVERPDGSNFTLKIRSTKLEDSAMYFCASSVYSPNTGELFFGEGSRLTVL.

The V call is TRBV7-2, the J call TRBJ1-2, with D uncertain. The CDR3 is 11 amino acids. V was shortened by 0 bases and J by 8 bases, with 4 bases between the two germline ends. CDR1 and CDR2 (germline): SGHTA, FQGNSA. The CDR3 DNA sequence: TGTGCCAGCAGCTTAGCGCTGGGCTACACCTTC. Residues: CASSLALGYTF.